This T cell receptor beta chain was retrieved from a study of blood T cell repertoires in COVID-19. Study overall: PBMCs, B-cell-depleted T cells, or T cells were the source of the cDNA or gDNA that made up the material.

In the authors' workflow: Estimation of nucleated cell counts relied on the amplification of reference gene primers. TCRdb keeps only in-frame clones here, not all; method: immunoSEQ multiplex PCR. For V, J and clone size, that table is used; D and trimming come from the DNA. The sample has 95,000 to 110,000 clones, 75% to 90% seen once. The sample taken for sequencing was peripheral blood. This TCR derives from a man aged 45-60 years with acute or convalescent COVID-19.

The CDR3 sequence is CASSPRGYEQYF. CDR3 coding DNA: TGTGCCAGCAGCCCCAGAGGGTACGAGCAGTACTTC. The chain employs TRBV3-1 (or the pseudogene TRBV3-2) and TRBJ2-7, with D perhaps matching TRBD2 (5 bases). Trimming left V 4 bases short and J 4 bases short, with 8 bases between. The CDR3 is 12 residues long. Germline-derived CDR1 and CDR2 are LGHDT and YNNKEL (reference sequence).